Listed below are T cell receptor beta chains from one sample, sequenced in a study of T cells in localized non-small cell lung cancer. Measured with immunoSEQ multiplex PCR; TCRdb has only the in-frame clones, and not every one. Among roughly 67,000 clones listed, almost 85% were seen once. The sequencing here drew on peripheral blood, taken before any cancer treatment. The receptors shown here come from a female donor at least 60 years old with stage I lung adenocarcinoma. CDR3s include the opening cysteine and the closing phenylalanine or tryptophan. The order of the fields is D gene, V gene, J gene, clone size, CDR3 DNA, CDR3 protein. The D gene is left open where the match is weak. Clone size is shown for a subset of rows, as once, few, many or a class of expanded clone.

>-|TRBV15|TRBJ1-2|-
TGTGCCACCAGCAGAGATCGGAGGGGGTACACCTATGGCTACACCTTC
CATSRDRRGYTYGYTF
>TRBD2|TRBV18|TRBJ2-1|-
TGTGCCAGCTCACCACCCTCCGCGGGAGGCAACAATGAGCAGTTCTTC
CASSPPSAGGNNEQFF
>TRBD1|TRBV6-6|TRBJ2-1|-
TGTGCCAGCAGTTACTCGATGGACAGGGAGCCAAATGAGCAGTTCTTC
CASSYSMDREPNEQFF
>TRBD2|TRBV6-6|TRBJ2-5|-
TGTGCCAGCAGTCGAAGCGGGGGGGCCGTTGAGACCCAGTACTTC
CASSRSGGAVETQYF
>-|TRBV28|TRBJ2-2|-
TGTGCCAGCAGTTTTGAGACCGAACCGAACACCGGGGAGCTGTTTTTT
CASSFETEPNTGELFF
>TRBD2|TRBV29-1|TRBJ2-5|-
TGCAGCGGGGGGGAGGGAGAGACCCAGTACTTC
CSGGEGETQYF
>-|TRBV27|TRBJ2-7|-
TGTGCCAGCAGTTTTTCCTCTCTAGCATACGAGCAGTACTTC
CASSFSSLAYEQYF
>-|TRBV5-4|TRBJ2-3|-
TGTGCCAGCAGCTGGGGGGCGGGTACAGATACGCAGTATTTT
CASSWGAGTDTQYF
>-|TRBV30|TRBJ2-7|-
TGTGCCTGGAAAAGAAGGGACACGGTCCGTGAGCAGTACTTC
CAWKRRDTVREQYF
>TRBD1|TRBV4-2|TRBJ2-3|-
TGTGCCAGCAGCCAAGAGTGGACAGGAACATACACAGATACGCAGTATTTT
CASSQEWTGTYTDTQYF
>TRBD1|TRBV19|TRBJ1-2|-
TGTGCCAGTGAGGACAGGGCCACTAACTATGGCTACACCTTC
CASEDRATNYGYTF
>-|TRBV2|TRBJ2-2|-
TGTGCCAGCGGACAGAAACGAGTCGTGAACACCGGGGAGCTGTTTTTT
CASGQKRVVNTGELFF
>-|TRBV7-6|TRBJ1-1|few
TGTGCCAGCGGCCTCCTGGGGACTGAAGCTTTCTTT
CASGLLGTEAFF
>-|TRBV14|TRBJ2-7|-
TGTGCCAGCAGCCGTACAGGCCCAAGCGAGCAGTACTTC
CASSRTGPSEQYF
>-|TRBV7-9|TRBJ2-1|-
TGTGCCAGCAGCTATCAGGCTCAGGGCTGGACCTTCCTTGGCGATGAGCAGTTCTTC
CASSYQAQGWTFLGDEQFF
>-|TRBV7-3|TRBJ1-1|-
TGTGCCAGCAGCTTACGGGGAGTCGCTGAAGCTTTCTTT
CASSLRGVAEAFF
>TRBD1|TRBV18|TRBJ1-3|-
TGTGCCAGCTTCCAGACAGGGGGAAACACCATATATTTT
CASFQTGGNTIYF
>TRBD1|TRBV7-9|TRBJ1-5|-
TGTGCCAGCAGCCCCGGGACAGAGAATCAGCCCCAGCATTTT
CASSPGTENQPQHF
>-|TRBV2|TRBJ1-5|-
TGTGCCAGCAGTGGACCATATAGCAATCAGCCCCAGCATTTT
CASSGPYSNQPQHF
>-|TRBV10-1|TRBJ1-1|-
TGCGCCAGCAGTGAGTCGAGTCTGGGTACTGAAGCTTTCTTT
CASSESSLGTEAFF
>-|TRBV10-1|TRBJ1-2|-
TGCGCCAGCAGTTCAGCAGGGGACTATGGCTACACCTTC
CASSSAGDYGYTF
>TRBD1|TRBV5-1|TRBJ2-2|-
TGCGCCAGCAGAAAAGGACAGGGGGCGAACACCGGGGAGCTGTTTTTT
CASRKGQGANTGELFF
>TRBD2|TRBV7-8|TRBJ2-2|-
TGTGCCAGCAGCTTAGGGCTTATAGCGGGAGAATCTAACACCGGGGAGCTGTTTTTT
CASSLGLIAGESNTGELFF
>-|TRBV27|TRBJ2-2|-
TGTGCCAGCAGTTTCGGGACGACGAACACCGGGGAGCTGTTTTTT
CASSFGTTNTGELFF
>-|TRBV7-3|TRBJ2-7|few
TGTGCCAGCAGCTTAACTCCCAGTGGCTCCTACGAGCAGTACTTC
CASSLTPSGSYEQYF
>-|TRBV19|TRBJ1-2|-
TGTGCCAGTAGTATCAGGAACTATGGCTACACCTTC
CASSIRNYGYTF
>TRBD1|TRBV11-1|TRBJ2-1|-
TGTGCCAGCAGCACCGACAGGGAAGAGCAGTTCTTC
CASSTDREEQFF
>-|TRBV2|TRBJ1-1|-
TGTGCCAGCAGTGTGCTACCCCCTTTCACTGAAGCTTTCTTT
CASSVLPPFTEAFF
>-|TRBV18|TRBJ2-3|-
TGTGCCAGCTCACCAGCGGGGGCAAGCACAGATACGCAGTATTTT
CASSPAGASTDTQYF
>TRBD2|TRBV2|TRBJ2-3|once
TGTGCCAGCAGTAGGGGACTAGCGAAAGATACGCAGTATTTT
CASSRGLAKDTQYF
>-|TRBV9|TRBJ2-1|once
TGTGCCAGCAGCCCGAGGTCTAGCGCCTACAGCTCCTACAATGAGCAGTTCTTC
CASSPRSSAYSSYNEQFF
>-|TRBV29-1|TRBJ2-1|-
TGCAGCGTTGAAGGGACAGCAAGCTCCTACAATGAGCAGTTCTTC
CSVEGTASSYNEQFF
>-|TRBV30|TRBJ1-3|few
TGTGCCTGGAGTGGGGGCCTCTTGAACACCATATATTTT
CAWSGGLLNTIYF
>TRBD1|TRBV2|TRBJ1-4|-
TGTGCCAGCAGGATCGAGGGGGCTCGGGAAAAACTGTTTTTT
CASRIEGAREKLFF
>-|TRBV6-5|TRBJ2-1|once
TGTGCCAGCAGGGATAGGGGATTAGGGTACAATGAGCAGTTCTTC
CASRDRGLGYNEQFF
>-|TRBV6-1|TRBJ2-6|-
TGTGCCAGCGGGACTCCTTCTACGGGGGCCAACGTCCTGACTTTC
CASGTPSTGANVLTF
>-|TRBV2|TRBJ2-3|-
TGTGCCAGCACCCTTCAGAGCAACACAGATACGCAGTATTTT
CASTLQSNTDTQYF
>TRBD1|TRBV9|TRBJ1-4|-
TGTGCCAGCAGCGGGGGACAGGGGCATGAAAAACTGTTTTTT
CASSGGQGHEKLFF
>-|TRBV2|TRBJ1-4|-
TGTGCCAGCAGGAAAAGGGGGGCAACTAATGAAAAACTGTTTTTT
CASRKRGATNEKLFF
>TRBD2|TRBV7-6|TRBJ2-1|once
TGTGCCAGCAGCCAACTAGCGGGGGTTAGCAATGAGCAGTTCTTC
CASSQLAGVSNEQFF
>-|TRBV5-1|TRBJ2-5|-
TGCGCCAGCAGCTTAAGAGGGCCCTCAGAGACCCAGTACTTC
CASSLRGPSETQYF
>-|TRBV27|TRBJ1-2|many
TGTGCCAGCAGTCCCTTCACAGGGATTAATGGCTACACCTTC
CASSPFTGINGYTF